The 24 T cell receptor beta chains listed next were all sequenced from one sample in a study of T cell changes during pregnancy in multiple sclerosis. TCRdb's copy holds only in-frame clones and misses some; the assay was immunoSEQ multiplex PCR. The sample lists 50,000 to 60,000 clones; 89% were seen once. The sequences come from peripheral blood, collected after pregnancy. All receptors derive from a female donor with multiple sclerosis, enrolled in a pregnancy study.

This clone was seen only once. This chain uses TRBV5-1 with TRBJ1-1, with D possibly TRBD1 on 6 matching bases. The germline V and J ends were trimmed by 3 bases and 4 bases, with 16 bases remaining between them. The CDR3 is 15 residues long. CDR1 and CDR2 (germline): SGHRS, YFSETQ. CDR3 sequence: CASSYLQGAGTEAFF. The DNA of the CDR3 is TGCGCCAGCAGCTATCTACAGGGTGCCGGCACTGAAGCTTTCTTT.

The chain employs TRBV5-6 and TRBJ2-1; 7 bases are shared with TRBD2. V gave up 0 bases and J gave up 4 bases; unmatched junction bases: 4. The CDR3 consists of 15 residues. Germline values: CDR1 SGHDT, CDR2 YYEEEE. CDR3 protein: CASSLAGGLYNEQFF. CDR3 sequence (DNA): TGTGCCAGCAGCTTGGCCGGGGGGTTGTACAATGAGCAGTTCTTC.

The chain carries TRBV7-9 and TRBJ2-3; TRBD2 agrees at 8 bases. Losses at the gene ends were 4 bases for V and 4 bases for J; bases not matched to a gene: 7. Germline CDR1 reads SEHNR; CDR2 reads FQNEAQ (reference sequence). This CDR3 is built from 15 residues. The chain's CDR3 is CASSWGLGFADTQYF. The CDR3 bases are TGTGCCAGCAGCTGGGGACTAGGCTTTGCAGATACGCAGTATTTT.

The rearrangement joins TRBV2 to TRBJ1-5; D is ambiguous. CDR1 is SNHLY, CDR2 FYNNEI, per germline. V lost 4 bases to trimming and J lost 5 bases, with 15 bases between them. This CDR3 has 15 residues. CDR3 sequence reads: CASSVQSGGDQPQHF. For the CDR3, the DNA is TGTGCCAGCAGTGTTCAATCGGGTGGCGATCAGCCCCAGCATTTT.

The chain links TRBV7-9 to TRBJ2-7; TRBD2 matches at 10 bases. The CDR3 length is 15 residues. In germline, CDR1 is SEHNR, CDR2 FQNEAQ (reference sequence). V lost 8 bases to trimming and J lost 0 bases; unmatched junction nucleotides: 7. CDR3 sequence: CASPGTSDTSYEQYF. The DNA of the CDR3 is TGTGCCAGCCCCGGGACTAGCGATACCTCCTACGAGCAGTACTTC.

This sequence joins TRBV2 and TRBJ1-4; D unresolved. Germline values: CDR1 SNHLY, CDR2 FYNNEI. The CDR3 totals 14 residues. V was clipped by 6 bases and J by 5 bases, with 13 bases between them. CDR3 nucleotide sequence: TGTGCCAGCAGCTTACAAAGTTCGAATGAAAAACTGTTTTTT. Translated, it gives CASSLQSSNEKLFF.

The chain combines TRBV7-9 with TRBJ1-1; a weak D match, TRBD1 (6 bases). This CDR3 is 15 amino acids long. Germline V gene sequence: CDR1 SEHNR, CDR2 FQNEAQ (reference sequence). Trimming pared 4 bases from V and 0 bases from J, leaving 12 bases between. The DNA of the CDR3 is TGTGCCAGCAGCTCGAGGGGGTTTATGAACACTGAAGCTTTCTTT. It encodes CASSSRGFMNTEAFF.

The rearrangement joins TRBV5-1 to TRBJ1-1; 7 bases align to TRBD1. The length of the CDR3 is 13 residues. The V gene end was trimmed by 3 bases and the J gene end by 3 bases; junction bases not matched to a gene: 2. Germline V CDR1 and CDR2: SGHRS, YFSETQ. CDR3 sequence: CASSSTGYTEAFF. The CDR3 DNA is TGCGCCAGCAGCTCGACAGGGTACACTGAAGCTTTCTTT.

The J gene is TRBJ2-7, the V gene TRBV4-3, with no clear D. The CDR3 totals 13 residues. Germline CDR1 and CDR2: LGHNA and YSLEER. V lost 3 bases and J lost 6, with 12 bases in between. CDR3: CASSQGPFGEQYF. The CDR3 nucleotides are TGCGCCAGCAGCCAGGGCCCGTTCGGCGAGCAGTACTTC.

The chain links TRBV30 to TRBJ1-2; no clear D gene. V was trimmed by 0 bases and J by 8 bases, leaving 13 bases between them. This CDR3 contains 13 residues. Germline assignment: CDR1 GTSNPN and CDR2 SVGIG (reference sequence). Here the CDR3 reads CAWSVGQLGGYTF. CDR3 bases: TGTGCCTGGAGTGTTGGGCAATTAGGCGGCTACACCTTC.

The CDR3 DNA reads as TGTGCCTGGAAGGGCGGGGGGGATGCCGGGGAGCTGTTTTTT. It codes for CAWKGGGDAGELFF. This chain joins TRBV30 and TRBJ2-2, with 9 bases aligning to TRBD2. Germline V gene data show CDR1 as GTSNPN and CDR2 as SVGIG (reference sequence). There are 14 residues in the CDR3. V shed 4 bases, J shed 6 bases, and the junction held 6 bases outside the gene matches.

This clone was detected many times. The chain has TRBV18 and TRBJ2-7, with a possible D match to TRBD1 (5 bases). CDR1 is KGHSH and CDR2 is LQKENI in the germline V gene. The CDR3 has 12 residues. V lost 3 bases and J lost 5, with 8 bases in between. The CDR3 protein is CASSPQGHEQYF. Here the CDR3 DNA reads TGTGCCAGCTCACCTCAGGGCCACGAGCAGTACTTC.

The chain carries TRBV23-1 and TRBJ2-5; the D gene is possibly TRBD1 (5 bases). TRBV23-1 is recorded as an ORF, its role being uncertain. The V end lost 0 bases, the J end lost 4 bases, and 9 bases lay between the germline ends. This CDR3 has 14 amino acids. Here the CDR3 reads CASSQSQGGETQYF. CDR3 DNA sequence: TGCGCCAGCAGTCAATCTCAGGGTGGAGAGACCCAGTACTTC.

V gene TRBV11-2 combines with J gene TRBJ2-7; possible D gene TRBD1, 6 bases. The V end lost 8 bases, the J end lost 0 bases, and 17 bases lay between the germline ends. CDR1 and CDR2 from the germline V gene are SGHAT and FQNNGV. The CDR3 is 15 residues long. CDR3 region: CASPLGQKNSYEQYF. DNA of the CDR3: TGTGCCAGCCCCCTAGGACAGAAAAACTCCTACGAGCAGTACTTC. Drawing the rest from reference TRBV11-2 and TRBJ2-7, the complete variable domain is EAGVAQSPRYKIIEKRQSVAFWCNPISGHATLYWYQQILGQGPKLLIQFQNNGVVDDSQLPKDRFSAERLKGVDSTLKIQPAKLEDSAVYLCASPLGQKNSYEQYFGPGTRLTVT.

This rearrangement joins TRBV19 to TRBJ1-1, with D possibly TRBD1 on 5 matching bases. Germline-derived CDR1 and CDR2 are LNHDA and SQIVND (reference sequence). The V and J ends lost 7 bases and 1 base respectively, with 19 bases between them. The CDR3 totals 16 residues. CDR3 bases: TGTGCCAGTACCGCCCCTTGGCGGGGGGAGAACACTGAAGCTTTCTTT. Translation: CASTAPWRGENTEAFF.

The V call is TRBV19, the J call TRBJ1-4; 8 bases are shared with TRBD1. CDR3 length: 16 residues. The V gene end was trimmed by 3 bases and the J gene end by 3 bases; junction bases not matched to a gene: 6. Looked up from germline, CDR1 is LNHDA and CDR2 is SQIVND (reference sequence). CDR3 protein: CASSMGSGQANEKLFF. As DNA, the CDR3 is TGTGCCAGTAGTATGGGGTCGGGACAGGCTAATGAAAAACTGTTTTTT.

This chain uses TRBV6-5 with TRBJ2-5; D is unclear. V lost 0 bases and J 1 base, leaving 9 bases between the germline ends. From germline, CDR1 is MNHEY and CDR2 SVGAGI. The CDR3 is made up of 15 amino acids. The DNA of the CDR3 is TGTGCCAGCAGTTACTCGATTACTATCCAAGAGACCCAGTACTTC. Amino acid sequence: CASSYSITIQETQYF.

This clone is a singleton in its sample. The chain is built from TRBV6-6 and TRBJ1-1; D may be TRBD1 (6 bases). CDR3 length: 14 residues. Germline V gene sequence: CDR1 MNHNY, CDR2 SVGAGI (reference sequence). V was pared by 6 bases and J by 4 bases, with 15 bases between. The CDR3 loop reads CASSPQGMVTEAFF. CDR3 sequence (DNA): TGTGCCAGCAGCCCTCAGGGGATGGTCACTGAAGCTTTCTTT.

The V gene is TRBV7-3, the J gene TRBJ1-1; no reliable D call. This CDR3 is 16 amino acids long. V dropped 2 bases and J dropped 9 bases, with 22 bases sitting between them. CDR1 and CDR2 from the germline V gene are SGHTA and FQGTGA. CDR3 loop: CASSLQTGFVSVQAFF. In DNA, the CDR3 is TGTGCCAGCAGCTTACAGACCGGGTTTGTTTCGGTCCAAGCTTTCTTT.

The chain combines TRBV30 with TRBJ1-2; D call uncertain. Germline values: CDR1 GTSNPN, CDR2 SVGIG (reference sequence). Trimming removed 0 bases at V and 0 bases at J, with 14 bases between. CDR3 length: 16 residues. CDR3 nucleotides: TGTGCCTGGAGTGTACCTGAGGTCGAATCTAACTATGGCTACACCTTC. Protein sequence: CAWSVPEVESNYGYTF. Using reference TRBV30 and TRBJ1-2 for the parts outside the CDR3, the full variable domain is SQTIHQWPATLVQPVGSPLSLECTVEGTSNPNLYWYRQAAGRGLQLLFYSVGIGQISSEVPQNLSASRPQDRQFILSSKKLLLSDSGFYLCAWSVPEVESNYGYTFGSGTRLTVV.

The gene calls are TRBV9 and TRBJ2-1; TRBD2 might be the D (6 bases). The V end lost 3 bases, the J end lost 12 bases, and 16 bases lay between the germline ends. The CDR3 contains 13 residues. Germline V gives CDR1 SGDLS, CDR2 YYNGEE. The CDR3 sequence: CASSEGGRAMQFF. DNA of the CDR3: TGTGCCAGCAGCGAGGGAGGCAGAGCCATGCAGTTCTTC.

The sample holds one count of this clone. The rearrangement uses TRBV6-1 and TRBJ1-1; D possibly corresponds to TRBD1 (5 bases). The CDR3 totals 14 residues. Trimming pared 6 bases from V and 3 bases from J, leaving 14 bases between. Germline CDR1 and CDR2: MNHNS and SASEGT. Here the CDR3 reads CASSRQIGHTEAFF. CDR3 coding DNA: TGTGCCAGCAGCCGACAGATCGGCCACACTGAAGCTTTCTTT.

The chain links TRBV14 to TRBJ2-7; D perhaps matches TRBD1 (6 bases). Germline V gene lookup returns CDR1 SGHDN and CDR2 FVKESK. Trimming took 2 bases from V and 3 from J, leaving 14 bases between them. The CDR3 loop spans 15 amino acids. The chain's CDR3 is CASSQYTGSRYEQYF. The CDR3 nucleotides read TGTGCCAGCAGCCAATACACAGGGAGTCGCTACGAGCAGTACTTC.

The V gene is TRBV7-8, the J gene TRBJ1-6; tentative D call: TRBD1 (6 bases). The CDR3 loop spans 18 amino acids. The V gene's germline CDR1 is SGHVS and CDR2 FQNEAQ. The V gene lost 4 bases and the J gene lost 0 bases, with 16 bases spanning the gap. The DNA for the CDR3 is TGTGCCAGCAGCTCGAATAAGGGGGGGAGCTCCTATAATTCACCCCTCCACTTT. Amino acid sequence: CASSSNKGGSSYNSPLHF.